This T cell receptor beta chain was recorded in a study of blood T cell repertoires in COVID-19. Study summary: Specimens from acute and convalescent COVID-19 originated in the United States, Italy and Spain. In each case, the material was cDNA or gDNA derived from T cells, B-cell-depleted T cells, or PBMCs.

In the authors' workflow: How many nucleated cells were present was estimated from reference gene primer amplification. TCRdb's table, derived via immunoSEQ multiplex PCR, lists solely in-frame clones and lacks some. For V, J and clone size, that table is used; D and trimming come from the DNA. Altogether over 200,000 clones are present, roughly 84% being singletons, with the ten largest covering under 2.5%. The germline V gene has CDR1 SGHTA and CDR2 FQGNSA. Unmatched junction bases numbered 1, after V lost 5 bases and J lost 1 base. The length of the CDR3 is 14 residues. This TCR was sampled from a man in his forties or fifties who had recovered from COVID-19. The rearrangement uses TRBV7-2 and TRBJ1-1, with TRBD1 matching over 10 bases. Sequenced material: peripheral blood. As DNA, the CDR3 is TGTGCCAGCAGCCGGGACAGGGGGAACACTGAAGCTTTCTTT. Its translation: CASSRDRGNTEAFF. Looking up the rest from reference TRBV7-2 and TRBJ1-1 gives the full variable domain: GAGVSQSPSNKVTEKGKDVELRCDPISGHTALYWYRQSLGQGLEFLIYFQGNSAPDKSGLPSDRFSAERTGGSVSTLTIQRTQQEDSAVYLCASSRDRGNTEAFFGQGTRLTVV.